This T cell receptor (beta chain) was obtained from a study of blood T cells in healthy people across ages. For the second PCR, which ran for 7 to 11 cycles, a sample-barcoded 5' primer and a J-beta primer mix were used. One entry per CDR3 protein, called by TCRdb with MiXCR from the 5' RACE reads. The profile shows 1.5 million to 2 million distinct CDR3 sequences, roughly 30% of them singletons. Germline lookup yields CDR1 SEHNR and CDR2 FQNEAQ (reference sequence). Trimming removed 5 bases at V and 8 bases at J, with 19 bases between. This CDR3 comprises 14 residues. The chain links TRBV7-9 to TRBJ2-7; possibly TRBD2 for D (5 bases). The receptor was derived from a woman in her thirties in good health. What was sequenced was blood. This CDR3 reads CASSTVEGPRKQYF. CDR3 DNA sequence: TGTGCCAGCAGCACAGTAGAGGGTCCTAGGAAGCAGTACTTC.